This T cell receptor beta chain was sequenced for a study of spatial heterogeneity in lung cancer. Time point of the sample: sample taken at primary tumor resection. Whole RNA was taken from tumor, nontumor lung or frozen PBMC; it was then sequenced unsorted. Samples came from about 72 TRACERx patients with untreated early-stage lung cancer. TCRdb processed the 5' RACE reads anew with MiXCR; each CDR3 protein has one entry. The sample lists over 75,000 distinct CDR3 sequences, 15% to 25% occurring once. In its sample, this clonotype was seen once. The V gene lost 4 bases and the J gene lost 1 base, with 11 bases spanning the gap. Germline lookup yields CDR1 MDHEN and CDR2 SYDVKM. CDR3 length equals 16 residues.

The material was PBMCs, obtained at surgery. The V and J genes are TRBV28 and TRBJ2-6, with a tentative D call TRBD1 (5 bases). The TCR sequence derives from a male donor with early-stage non-small cell lung cancer. CDR3 sequence (DNA): TGTGCCAGCAGTTCAGGGTTTACTTCTGGGGCCAACGTCCTGACTTTC. It is translated as CASSSGFTSGANVLTF. The full variable domain, with the rest looked up from reference TRBV28 and TRBJ2-6, is DVKVTQSSRYLVKRTGEKVFLECVQDMDHENMFWYRQDPGLGLRLIYFSYDVKMKEKGDIPEGYSVSREKKERFSLILESASTNQTSMYLCASSSGFTSGANVLTFGAGSRLTVL.